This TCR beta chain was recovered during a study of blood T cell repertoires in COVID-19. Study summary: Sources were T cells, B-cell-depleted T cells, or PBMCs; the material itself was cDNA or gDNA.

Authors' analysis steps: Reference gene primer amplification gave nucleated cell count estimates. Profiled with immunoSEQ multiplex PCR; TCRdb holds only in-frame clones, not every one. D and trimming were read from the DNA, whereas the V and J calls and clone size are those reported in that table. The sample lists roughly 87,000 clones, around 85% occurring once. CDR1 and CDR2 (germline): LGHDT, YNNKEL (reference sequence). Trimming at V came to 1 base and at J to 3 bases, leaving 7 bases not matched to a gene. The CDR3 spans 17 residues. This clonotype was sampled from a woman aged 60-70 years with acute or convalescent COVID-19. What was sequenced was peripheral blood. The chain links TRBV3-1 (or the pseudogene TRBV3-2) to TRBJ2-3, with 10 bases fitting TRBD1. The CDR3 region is CASSQATPGQGTDTQYF. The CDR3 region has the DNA TGTGCCAGCAGCCAAGCCACACCGGGACAGGGGACAGATACGCAGTATTTT.